Listed here is a single T cell receptor (beta chain). This sample is drawn from a study of identical twins. The CDR3 is 13 residues long. J lost 3 bases, V lost 7 bases, and 4 bases had no gene match. Per the germline V gene, CDR1 is SQVTM and CDR2 is ANQGSEA. Each CDR3 protein gets one entry after TCRdb re-called the 5' RACE reads with MiXCR. The sample contains under 900,000 distinct CDR3 sequences, roughly 20% of which appear only once. This same sample was also taken into another study, of T cells expressing NK-cell markers. From that second work: Of CD8+ T cells, 1.0-7.0% belonged to dominant NKG2C+ clonotypes in five to seven donors.

This clonotype was obtained from a woman aged 18-29 years in good health. The genes are TRBV29-1 and TRBJ2-5, with TRBD2 matching 11 bases. Input material: PBMCs. CDR3 nucleotides: TGCAGCGGCCTACTAGCGGGGGAAGAGACCCAGTACTTC. Encoded protein: CSGLLAGEETQYF.